Only a few counts were recorded for the clone carrying this TCR beta chain. Its matching antigen is unknown. V was cut by 0 bases and J by 5 bases, with 11 bases left in between. The CDR3 loop spans 15 amino acids. Germline V gene sequence: CDR1 SGHRS, CDR2 YFSETQ. These data come from a study of blood T cells in healthy people across ages. Study-level results: Greater diversity and more naive CD4+ cells were seen in long-lived donors than in aged donors.

PCR was performed a second time for about 7 to 11 cycles using a sample-barcoded 5' primer and a J-beta primer mix. One entry per CDR3 protein results from TCRdb running MiXCR on the 5' RACE reads. The sample records about 670,000 distinct CDR3 sequences, more than 45% being singletons. The TCR sequence derives from a woman older than 75 in good health. Sample: blood. V is TRBV5-1 and J is TRBJ2-2; D is perhaps TRBD1 or TRBD2 (5 bases each). The CDR3 reads CASSLDRGATGELFF. The DNA for the CDR3 is TGCGCCAGCAGCTTGGACCGAGGGGCGACCGGGGAGCTGTTTTTT.